The present T cell receptor (beta chain) was sequenced within a study of blood T cell repertoires in COVID-19. In the study overall: Whether acute or convalescent, the COVID-19 samples came from the United States, Italy and Spain. PBMCs, B-cell-depleted T cells, or T cells were the source of the cDNA or gDNA that made up the material.

How the authors handled the data: From reference gene primer amplification, estimates of nucleated cell counts were derived. Assay used: immunoSEQ multiplex PCR; TCRdb lists only in-frame clones, some missing. V and J calls and clone size are given by that table; D and trimming were obtained from the DNA. The sample records around 40,000 clones, 70% to 90% being singletons. This TCR was sampled from a human donor in a cohort sampled during active COVID-19. Sequenced input: peripheral blood.

CDR3 amino acids: CASSLTGTGNTIYF. In DNA, the CDR3 is TGCGCCAGCAGCTTGACAGGCACTGGAAACACCATATATTTT. This chain links TRBV5-1 with TRBJ1-3; a possible D gene is TRBD1 (5 bases). Germline V lookup: CDR1 SGHRS, CDR2 YFSETQ. Trimming took off 1 base at V and 2 bases at J, with 7 bases between the two ends. The CDR3 length is 14 residues.